The sequence of this T cell receptor beta chain was determined in a study of cytomegalovirus exposure and HLA in healthy donors. The ends were cut back, 7 bases at V and 0 bases at J, with 28 bases in the middle. The CDR3 length is 19 residues. Primers: 60 Vbeta forward and 13 Jbeta reverse. The method was immunoSEQ multiplex PCR; TCRdb's version includes in-frame clones alone and lacks a portion of them. The sample lists 150,000 to 200,000 clones; about 80% were seen once. V and J are TRBV23-1 and TRBJ2-7, with D possibly TRBD1 on 6 matching bases. TRBV23-1 is sorted into the ORF group, with uncertain function. What was sequenced was PBMCs. The source is a woman in her sixties or seventies in good health and CMV-seropositive. The CDR3 sequence is CASTPNPTSYRAHSYEQYF. CDR3 DNA sequence: TGCGCCAGCACCCCCAACCCCACCTCTTACAGGGCTCACTCCTACGAGCAGTACTTC.